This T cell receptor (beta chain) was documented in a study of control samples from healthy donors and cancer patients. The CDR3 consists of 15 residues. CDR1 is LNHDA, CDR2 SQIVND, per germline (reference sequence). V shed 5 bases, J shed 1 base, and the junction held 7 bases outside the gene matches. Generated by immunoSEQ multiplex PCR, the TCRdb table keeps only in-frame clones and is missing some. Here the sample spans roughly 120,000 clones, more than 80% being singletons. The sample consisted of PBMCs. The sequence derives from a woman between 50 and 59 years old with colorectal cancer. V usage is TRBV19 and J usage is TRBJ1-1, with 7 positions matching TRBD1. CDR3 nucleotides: TGTGCCAGTAGTGGCAGACAGGGCGGGAACACTGAAGCTTTCTTT. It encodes CASSGRQGGNTEAFF.